This T cell receptor beta chain stems from a study of shared clonotypes between healthy human individuals. Study-wide points: Non-shared clonotypes had lower generation probabilities than clonotypes shared by all four sorted-subset donors.

Positive CCR7 selection of CD45RO-negative cells yielded the naive CD8 cells, and terminally differentiated effector memory CD45RA+ cells were excluded. The V gene's germline CDR1 is SEHNR and CDR2 FQNEAQ (reference sequence). Trimming left V 0 bases short and J 5 bases short, with 10 bases between. This CDR3 contains 15 residues. In the study's own analysis: Filtering was not the same, since immunoSEQ gave junction-only sequences without quality scores. Sequenced by immunoSEQ multiplex PCR; TCRdb stores in-frame clones only, minus some. V and J calls plus clone size are reproduced from that table; the DNA served to infer D and trimming. The table lists about 2.2 million clones, just over 90% of them singletons. This clone was seen more than once but under ten times. Its specificity is unknown.

Input material: naive CD8+ T cells from PBMCs. This receptor was taken from a man younger than 30 in good health. Some clones in this sample may be carry-over from other donors' samples. J is TRBJ2-2 and V is TRBV7-9; D is undetermined. CDR3: CASSLAPVVTGELFF. CDR3 bases: TGTGCCAGCAGCTTAGCTCCCGTCGTGACCGGGGAGCTGTTTTTT.